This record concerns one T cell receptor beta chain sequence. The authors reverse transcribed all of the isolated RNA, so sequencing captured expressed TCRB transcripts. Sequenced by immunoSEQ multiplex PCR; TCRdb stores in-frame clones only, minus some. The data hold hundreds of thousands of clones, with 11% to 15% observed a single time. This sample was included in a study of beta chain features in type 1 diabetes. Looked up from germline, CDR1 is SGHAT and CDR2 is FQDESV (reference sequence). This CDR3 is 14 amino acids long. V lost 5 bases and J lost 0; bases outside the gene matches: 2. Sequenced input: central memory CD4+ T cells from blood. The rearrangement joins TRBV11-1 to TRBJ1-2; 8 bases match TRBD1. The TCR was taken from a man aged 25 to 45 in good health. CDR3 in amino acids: CASSDRGANYGYTF. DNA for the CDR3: TGTGCCAGCAGCGACAGGGGCGCTAACTATGGCTACACCTTC.